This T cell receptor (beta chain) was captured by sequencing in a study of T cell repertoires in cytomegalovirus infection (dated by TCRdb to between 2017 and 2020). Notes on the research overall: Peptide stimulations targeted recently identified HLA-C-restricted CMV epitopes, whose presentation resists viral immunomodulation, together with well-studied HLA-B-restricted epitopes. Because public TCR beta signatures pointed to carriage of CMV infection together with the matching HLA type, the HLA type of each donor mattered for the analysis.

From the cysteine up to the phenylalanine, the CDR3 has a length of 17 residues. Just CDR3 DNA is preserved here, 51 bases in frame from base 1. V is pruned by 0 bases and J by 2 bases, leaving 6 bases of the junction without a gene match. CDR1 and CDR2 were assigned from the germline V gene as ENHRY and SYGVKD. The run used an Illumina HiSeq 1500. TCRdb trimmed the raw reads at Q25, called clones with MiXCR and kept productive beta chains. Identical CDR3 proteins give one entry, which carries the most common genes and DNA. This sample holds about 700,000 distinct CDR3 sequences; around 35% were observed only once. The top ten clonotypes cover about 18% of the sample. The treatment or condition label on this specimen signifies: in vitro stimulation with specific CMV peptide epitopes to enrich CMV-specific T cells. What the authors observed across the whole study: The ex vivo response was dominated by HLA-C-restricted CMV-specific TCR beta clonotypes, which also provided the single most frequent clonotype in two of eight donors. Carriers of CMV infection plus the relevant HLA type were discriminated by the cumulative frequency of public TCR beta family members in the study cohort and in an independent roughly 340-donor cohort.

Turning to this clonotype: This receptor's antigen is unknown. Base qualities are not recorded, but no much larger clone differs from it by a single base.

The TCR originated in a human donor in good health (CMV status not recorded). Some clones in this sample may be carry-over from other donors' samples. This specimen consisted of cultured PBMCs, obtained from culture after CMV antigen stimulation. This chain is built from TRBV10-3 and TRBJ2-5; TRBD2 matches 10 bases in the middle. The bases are TGTGCCATCAGTGAGTCGAGAGGGACTAGCGTACAAGAGACCCAGTACTTC. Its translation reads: CAISESRGTSVQETQYF.